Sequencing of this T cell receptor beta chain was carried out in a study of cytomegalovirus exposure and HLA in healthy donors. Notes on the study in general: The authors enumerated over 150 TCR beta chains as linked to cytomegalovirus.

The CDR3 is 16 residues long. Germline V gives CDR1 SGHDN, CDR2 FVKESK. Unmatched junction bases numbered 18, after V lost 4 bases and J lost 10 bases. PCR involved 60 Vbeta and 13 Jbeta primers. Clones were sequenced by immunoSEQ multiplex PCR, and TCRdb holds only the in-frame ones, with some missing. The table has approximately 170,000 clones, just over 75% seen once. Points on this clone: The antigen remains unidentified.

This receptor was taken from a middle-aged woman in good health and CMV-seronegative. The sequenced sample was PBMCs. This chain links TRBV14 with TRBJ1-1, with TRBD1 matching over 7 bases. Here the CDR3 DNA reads TGTGCCAGCAGCCCCAACAAGGGGGAACAGGGGCCCGGAGCTTTCTTT. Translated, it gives CASSPNKGEQGPGAFF.